This TCR beta chain was sequenced in a study of blood T cell repertoires in COVID-19. Background on the study: The United States, Italy and Spain provided the acute and convalescent COVID-19 samples. The cDNA or gDNA used as material had been derived from T cells, B-cell-depleted T cells, or PBMCs.

Germline values: CDR1 MNHNY, CDR2 SVGAGI (reference sequence). CDR3 length equals 14 residues. J lost 5 bases, V lost 4 bases, and 4 bases had no gene match. Profiling relied on immunoSEQ multiplex PCR, and the TCRdb table lists in-frame clones only, not all of them. The data hold about 240,000 clones, with approximately 86% observed a single time. What was sequenced was peripheral blood. The sequence was obtained from a man in his fifties or sixties who had recovered from COVID-19. J is TRBJ1-4 and V is TRBV6-6; 7 bases are shared with TRBD1. The CDR3 DNA reads TGTGCCAGCAGTTTAGACAGGGCAAATGAAAAACTGTTTTTT. Residues: CASSLDRANEKLFF.